The 18 T cell receptor beta chains reported below all come from one sample, sequenced in a study of OX40 agonist ivuxolimab in advanced cancers. Profiled with immunoSEQ multiplex PCR; TCRdb holds only in-frame clones, not every one. The sample records almost 70,000 clones, around 89% being singletons. This sample comprised CD4+ or CD8+ T cells sorted from blood, obtained in a trial of the OX40 agonist ivuxolimab. These receptors came from an adult with an advanced solid tumor such as melanoma, head and neck, liver or kidney cancer.

The chain employs TRBV2 and TRBJ2-3; D not certain. Trimming left V 3 bases short and J 5 bases short, with 9 bases between. The CDR3 has 13 amino acids. CDR1 and CDR2 (germline): SNHLY, FYNNEI. This CDR3 is CASSDQSQDTQYF. CDR3 DNA sequence: TGTGCCAGCAGTGATCAGTCACAAGATACGCAGTATTTT.

CDR3 coding DNA: TGTGCCACCTCCCGGACAGGGGATGAAAAACTGTTTTTT. The encoded protein is CATSRTGDEKLFF. This chain joins TRBV19 and TRBJ1-4, with 9 nucleotides matching TRBD1. This CDR3 region has 13 residues. CDR1 is LNHDA and CDR2 is SQIVND in the germline V gene (reference sequence). With 10 bases clipped from V and 6 bases from J, the junction kept 6 bases outside the gene matches.

The rearrangement links TRBV29-1 to TRBJ1-2; 12 bases map to TRBD1. V lost 8 bases and J lost 1; bases outside the gene matches: 8. The CDR3 length is 15 residues. In germline, CDR1 is SQVTM, CDR2 ANQGSEA. The CDR3: CSIAGQGAGNYGYTF. The DNA of the CDR3 is TGCAGCATCGCGGGACAGGGGGCTGGTAACTATGGCTACACCTTC.

This clone was found once. The chain recombines TRBV10-3 with TRBJ2-4; 7 bases match TRBD2. CDR1 and CDR2 from the germline V gene are ENHRY and SYGVKD. CDR3 size: 17 residues. The V segment lost 6 bases and the J segment 3 bases; nucleotides outside the gene matches: 14. CDR3 sequence: CAISIHGSGSNKNIQYF. Here the CDR3 DNA reads TGTGCCATCAGCATTCATGGTAGCGGGTCGAACAAAAACATTCAGTACTTC.

J is TRBJ2-5 and V is TRBV11-2, with D unresolved. Trimming removed 5 bases from V and 2 bases from J, with 21 bases in between. The germline V gene has CDR1 SGHAT and CDR2 FQNNGV. This CDR3 has 17 residues. In nucleotides, the CDR3 is TGTGCCAGCAGCCCCCTTGGCCCACCCACCGTACAAGAGACCCAGTACTTC. It encodes CASSPLGPPTVQETQYF.

V is TRBV7-9 and J is TRBJ2-1; possibly TRBD2 for D (6 bases). This CDR3 region has 13 residues. From germline, CDR1 is SEHNR and CDR2 FQNEAQ (reference sequence). Trimming removed 1 base at V and 12 bases at J, with 13 bases between. In DNA, the CDR3 is TGTGCCAGCAGCTTAGATGGGAGGATAGGGCAGTTCTTC. Translating gives CASSLDGRIGQFF.

The V gene is TRBV5-8, the J gene TRBJ2-5; D may be TRBD1 (5 bases). Germline V CDR1 and CDR2: SGHTS, YDEGEE. The CDR3 runs 14 residues. V shed 6 bases and J shed 5 bases, with 17 bases lying between them. For the CDR3, the DNA is TGTGCCAGCAAAGCTTCCCCAGGGATGGAGACCCAGTACTTC. Amino acids: CASKASPGMETQYF.

Concerning this clone itself: One end of the junction varies from germline; a read error may be responsible. This chain uses TRBV5-1 with TRBJ1-2; unclear D gene. Germline V gene sequence: CDR1 SGHRS, CDR2 YFSETQ. The CDR3 is 15 amino acids. CDR3 nucleotides: TGTGCCAGCAGCTTGGTGCGGAGGGCGGTCCGTGGCTACACCTTC. This gives the protein CASSLVRRAVRGYTF.

The rearrangement links TRBV21-1 to TRBJ1-3; the D call in the table, TRBD1, was not verified against the DNA. TRBV21-1 is designated a pseudogene. The CDR3 contains 15 residues. The CDR3 loop reads CASSRGTGNGNTIYF. CDR3 coding DNA: TGTGCCAGCAGCAGAGGGACAGGGAACGGAAACACCATATATTTT.

This chain uses TRBV11-1 with TRBJ1-1; no reliable D call. The V gene lost 5 bases and the J gene lost 3 bases, with 13 bases spanning the gap. The CDR3 runs 14 residues. Germline lookup yields CDR1 SGHAT and CDR2 FQDESV (reference sequence). CDR3 bases: TGTGCCAGCAGCAACCGGGGAGGGTACACTGAAGCTTTCTTT. Translation: CASSNRGGYTEAFF.

This chain uses TRBV7-8 with TRBJ2-5; perhaps D is TRBD1 or TRBD2 (5 bases each). The end of the DNA is better explained by TRBJ2-7, so the J call may be wrong. Germline CDR1 reads SGHVS; CDR2 reads FQNEAQ. The CDR3 is made up of 11 amino acids. The CDR3 is CASSYGTEQYF. The CDR3 nucleotides are TGTGCCAGCAGCTACGGGACCGAGCAGTACTTC.

The chain has TRBV7-3 and TRBJ2-7; 7 nucleotides align to TRBD1. This CDR3 is 14 amino acids long. Trimming took 7 bases from V and 7 from J; bases not matched to a gene: 13. Germline V lookup: CDR1 SGHTA, CDR2 FQGTGA. CDR3 region: CASTIRGLQDEQYF. Here the CDR3 DNA reads TGTGCCAGCACCATTAGGGGGCTGCAGGATGAGCAGTACTTC.

The rearrangement joins TRBV5-4 to TRBJ2-1, with 9 bases aligning to TRBD2. Germline CDR1 reads SGHNT; CDR2 reads YYREEE (reference sequence). The trim removed 0 bases at V and 9 bases at J, leaving 13 bases unmatched. There are 17 residues in the CDR3. Here the CDR3 reads CASSLGRREGSWGEQFF. In DNA, the CDR3 is TGTGCCAGCAGCTTGGGTCGGCGGGAGGGCTCTTGGGGTGAGCAGTTCTTC.

This clone showed up just once. V usage is TRBV6-5 and J usage is TRBJ1-2; unclear D gene. The CDR3 runs 14 residues. Germline V lookup: CDR1 MNHEY, CDR2 SVGAGI. Trimming shortened V by 0 bases and J by 4 bases, and 9 bases separated the two germline ends. CDR3 nucleotides: TGTGCCAGCAGTTACTCGTGGGGTTCCTATGGCTACACCTTC. Translating it yields CASSYSWGSYGYTF.

The rearrangement joins TRBV6-6 to TRBJ1-1; a possible D gene is TRBD1 (5 bases). The V gene's germline CDR1 is MNHNY and CDR2 SVGAGI (reference sequence). The length of the CDR3 is 15 residues. V lost 6 bases and J lost 5, with 19 bases in between. Here the CDR3 reads CASREPGVGRTEAFF. The CDR3 DNA follows: TGTGCCAGCAGGGAGCCGGGGGTCGGACGGACTGAAGCTTTCTTT.

The genes are TRBV15 and TRBJ1-5; TRBD1 aligns across 10 bases. Germline loops: CDR1 LNHNV, CDR2 YYDKDF (reference sequence). The CDR3 spans 15 residues. The junction had 4 bases not matched to a gene; V was cut back by 3 bases and J by 5 bases. DNA of the CDR3: TGTGCCACCAGCAGGGGACAGGGGAGGCATCAGCCCCAGCATTTT. Its protein product is CATSRGQGRHQPQHF.

V gene TRBV29-1 combines with J gene TRBJ2-6, with a weak D call TRBD1 (5 bases). The CDR3 consists of 13 residues. From germline, CDR1 is SQVTM and CDR2 ANQGSEA. V shed 5 bases and J shed 2 bases, with 7 bases lying between them. The CDR3 DNA sequence: TGCAGCGTTTACAGGCCTGGGGCCAACGTCCTGACTTTC. It codes for CSVYRPGANVLTF.

This clone showed up just a few times. CDR3 protein: CARRGGNTGELFF. CDR3 DNA sequence: TGTGCCAGGCGGGGGGGGAACACCGGGGAGCTGTTTTTT. This chain uses TRBV6-5 with TRBJ2-2; the match to TRBD2 covers 9 bases. Trimming removed 9 bases from V and 1 base from J; junction bases left unmatched: 0. CDR1 is MNHEY and CDR2 is SVGAGI in the germline V gene. The CDR3 has 13 amino acids.